Here is one T cell receptor beta chain with its context. Its antigen is not identified. The sample belongs to a study of T cells in localized non-small cell lung cancer. Whole-study results and caveats: It was uninvolved adjacent lung that showed the highest T cell clonality, exceeding tumor.

V lost 4 bases to trimming and J lost 5 bases; unmatched junction nucleotides: 14. CDR3 length equals 16 residues. Germline V CDR1 and CDR2: SGHRS, YFSETQ. Profiling relied on immunoSEQ multiplex PCR, and the TCRdb table lists in-frame clones only, not all of them. The sample shows under 20,000 clones, about 87% of them seen only once. The receptor's source is a male donor aged 60 or older with stage II lung adenocarcinoma. The chain has TRBV5-1 and TRBJ2-7; 8 bases match TRBD1. This material consisted of peripheral blood mononuclear cells, taken before any cancer treatment. CDR3 amino acids: CASSPGQGARNDEQYF. For the CDR3, the DNA is TGCGCCAGCAGCCCAGGGCAGGGGGCGCGAAATGACGAGCAGTACTTC. The full variable domain, completed using reference TRBV5-1 and TRBJ2-7, is KAGVTQTPRYLIKTRGQQVTLSCSPISGHRSVSWYQQTPGQGLQFLFEYFSETQRNKGNFPGRFSGRQFSNSRSEMNVSTLELGDSALYLCASSPGQGARNDEQYFGPGTRLTVT.